The 4 T cell receptor beta chains reported below all come from one sample, sequenced in a study of shared clonotypes between healthy human individuals. Generated by immunoSEQ multiplex PCR, the TCRdb table keeps only in-frame clones and is missing some. The data contain a few hundred thousand clones, around 77% of them singletons. Specimen: PBMCs. These receptors were taken from a woman between 35 and 50 years old in good health. Some clones in this sample may be carry-over from other donors' samples.

The chain joins TRBV4-2 to TRBJ2-3, with D tentatively TRBD1 (5 bases). CDR1 and CDR2 from the germline V gene are LGHNA and YNFKEQ. The CDR3 totals 15 residues. The V gene lost 4 bases and the J gene lost 2 bases, with 13 bases spanning the gap. The CDR3 DNA is TGTGCCAGCAGCCTAGGGGTAGCCCCCACAGATACGCAGTATTTT. Protein sequence: CASSLGVAPTDTQYF.

The chain uses TRBV18 and TRBJ2-6; D gene unclear. This CDR3 is built from 14 residues. V lost 4 bases and J 1 base, leaving 5 bases between the germline ends. Germline lookup yields CDR1 KGHSH and CDR2 LQKENI. CDR3 sequence: CASSRTSGANVLTF. The DNA of the CDR3 is TGTGCCAGCTCACGAACTTCTGGGGCCAACGTCCTGACTTTC. Full variable domain (outside the CDR3, taken from reference TRBV18 and TRBJ2-6): NAGVMQNPRHLVRRRGQEARLRCSPMKGHSHVYWYRQLPEEGLKFMVYLQKENIIDESGMPKERFSAEFPKEGPSILRIQQVVRGDSAAYFCASSRTSGANVLTFGAGSRLTVL.

This rearrangement joins TRBV6-1 to TRBJ2-1; 11 bases match TRBD2. Losses at the gene ends were 4 bases for V and 5 bases for J; bases not matched to a gene: 4. This CDR3 is 15 amino acids long. Germline CDR1 and CDR2: MNHNS and SASEGT. The DNA for the CDR3 is TGTGCCAGCAGTGTACCTAGCGGGAGGAACAATGAGCAGTTCTTC. The encoded protein is CASSVPSGRNNEQFF.

V usage is TRBV5-4 and J usage is TRBJ2-1; the D is unclear. The germline V and J ends were trimmed by 0 bases and 5 bases, with 6 bases remaining between them. The CDR3 is 13 amino acids. Germline V gene sequence: CDR1 SGHNT, CDR2 YYREEE (reference sequence). Here the CDR3 DNA reads TGTGCCAGCAGCTTGGGGGCAGACAATGAGCAGTTCTTC. Translation gives CASSLGADNEQFF.